These T cell receptor beta chains were read from a single sample in a study of Graves' ophthalmopathy and Graves' hyperthyroidism. TCRdb reprocessed the multiplex PCR reads with MiXCR, giving one entry per CDR3 protein. The sample includes some 390,000 distinct CDR3 sequences, around 20% of them seen just once. What was sequenced was peripheral blood. These TCRs come from a woman in her late teens or twenties with Graves' ophthalmopathy. Both conserved end residues are part of each CDR3. The order of the fields is D gene, V gene, J gene, clone size, CDR3 DNA, CDR3 protein. D genes are given only for firm matches. Size values are once, few and many counts, or a class for expanded clones, and some rows have none.

.	TRBV20-1	TRBJ1-6	.	TGCAGTGCCGGTGGGGGTTCACCCCTCCACTTT	CSAGGGSPLHF
.	TRBV3-1	TRBJ1-1	.	TGTGCCAGCAGCCTGCGTTTGCCGGGAGGGGGGGCGAACACTGAAGCTTTCTTT	CASSLRLPGGGANTEAFF
TRBD1	TRBV7-3	TRBJ2-7	many	TGTGCCAGCAGCTCAATTGTACCGGGACAGGGTCTCGACGAGCAGTACTTC	CASSSIVPGQGLDEQYF
.	TRBV6-2/TRBV6-3	TRBJ1-1	once	TGTGCCAGCACTGGACTGGGAGGAGCTGAAGCTTTCTTT	CASTGLGGAEAFF
.	TRBV12-3/TRBV12-4	TRBJ1-2	many	TGTGCCAGCAGTTTTAGTCAGGACTATGGCTACACCTTC	CASSFSQDYGYTF
.	TRBV6-2/TRBV6-3	TRBJ2-2	many	TGTGCCAGCAGTCCCCGGGCCGGGGAGCTGTTTTTT	CASSPRAGELFF
.	TRBV12-3/TRBV12-4	TRBJ2-7	many	TGTGCCAGCAGTTTAGCACTCGGGCCAGAACAGGTCTACGAGCAGTACTTC	CASSLALGPEQVYEQYF
.	TRBV7-2	TRBJ2-7	.	TGTGCCAGCAGCGAGGGCCCCAGCCCACTGTACTTC	CASSEGPSPLYF
.	TRBV10-3	TRBJ2-5	many	TGTGCCATCAGTGATCCCCACAGCCAAGAGACCCAGTACTTC	CAISDPHSQETQYF
TRBD1	TRBV19	TRBJ1-2	many	TGTGCCAGTAGTACCCCGGACAGGGGGCTCGGCTACACCTTC	CASSTPDRGLGYTF
TRBD1	TRBV28	TRBJ1-2	many	TGTGCCAGCAGTTCCTCGGGACAGTACTATGGCTACACCTTC	CASSSSGQYYGYTF
.	TRBV20-1	TRBJ2-4	many	TGCAGTGCACACTCAGGGGAGCTCTCCCTAAACATTCAGTACTTC	CSAHSGELSLNIQYF
.	TRBV29-1	TRBJ1-2	many	TGCAGCGTTGAAAAGCAGGGACCTAACTATGGCTACACCTTC	CSVEKQGPNYGYTF
TRBD2	TRBV6-5	TRBJ2-7	many	TGTGCCAGCAGTTCAACAGCGGGGAGCTACGAGCAGTACTTC	CASSSTAGSYEQYF
.	TRBV18	TRBJ1-3	few	TGTGCCAGCTCACCGGGGTTAGGAAACACCATATATTTT	CASSPGLGNTIYF